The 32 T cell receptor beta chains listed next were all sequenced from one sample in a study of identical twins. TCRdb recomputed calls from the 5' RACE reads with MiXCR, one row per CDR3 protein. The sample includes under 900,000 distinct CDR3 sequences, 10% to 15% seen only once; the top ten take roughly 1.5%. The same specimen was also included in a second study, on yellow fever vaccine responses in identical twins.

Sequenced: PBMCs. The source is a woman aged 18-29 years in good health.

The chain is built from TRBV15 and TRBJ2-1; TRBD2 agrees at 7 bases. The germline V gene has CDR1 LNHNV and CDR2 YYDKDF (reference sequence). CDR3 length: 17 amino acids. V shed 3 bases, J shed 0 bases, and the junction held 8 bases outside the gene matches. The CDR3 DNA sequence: TGTGCCACCAGCAGGGCCCGGGGCGGGGGCTCCTACAATGAGCAGTTCTTC. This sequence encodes CATSRARGGGSYNEQFF. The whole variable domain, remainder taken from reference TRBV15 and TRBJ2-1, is DAMVIQNPRYQVTQFGKPVTLSCSQTLNHNVMYWYQQKSSQAPKLLFHYYDKDFNNEADTPDNFQSRRPNTSFCFLDIRSPGLGDTAMYLCATSRARGGGSYNEQFFGPGTRLTVL.

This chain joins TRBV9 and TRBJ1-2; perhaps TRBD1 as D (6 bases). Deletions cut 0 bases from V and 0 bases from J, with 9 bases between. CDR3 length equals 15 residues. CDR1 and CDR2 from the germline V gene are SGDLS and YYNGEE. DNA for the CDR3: TGTGCCAGCAGCGTAGAACAGGGAACTAACTATGGCTACACCTTC. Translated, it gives CASSVEQGTNYGYTF.

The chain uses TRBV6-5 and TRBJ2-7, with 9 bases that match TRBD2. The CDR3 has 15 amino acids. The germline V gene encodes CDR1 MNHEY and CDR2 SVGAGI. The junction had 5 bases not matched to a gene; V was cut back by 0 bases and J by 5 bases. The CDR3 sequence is CASSYSSSGINEQYF. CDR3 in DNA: TGTGCCAGCAGTTACTCGTCTAGCGGGATCAACGAGCAGTACTTC.

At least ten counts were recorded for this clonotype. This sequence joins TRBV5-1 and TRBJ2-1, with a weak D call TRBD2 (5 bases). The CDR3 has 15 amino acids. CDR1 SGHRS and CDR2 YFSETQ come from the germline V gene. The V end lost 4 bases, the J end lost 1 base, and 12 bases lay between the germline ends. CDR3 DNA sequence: TGCGCCAGCAGCCAACTAGACCTTTCCTACAATGAGCAGTTCTTC. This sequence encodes CASSQLDLSYNEQFF.

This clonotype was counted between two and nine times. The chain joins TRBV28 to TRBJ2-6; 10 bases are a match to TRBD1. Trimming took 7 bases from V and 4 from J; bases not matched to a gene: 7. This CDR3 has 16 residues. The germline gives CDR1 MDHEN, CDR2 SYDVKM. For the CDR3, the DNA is TGTGCCAGCACTGGGACAGGGGCAGCCGGGGCCAACGTCCTGACTTTC. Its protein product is CASTGTGAAGANVLTF.

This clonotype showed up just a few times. The CDR3 region is CASQDRAAKNIQYF. For the CDR3, the DNA is TGTGCCAGCCAGGACAGGGCGGCCAAAAACATTCAGTACTTC. This chain links TRBV28 with TRBJ2-4; TRBD1 matches at 8 bases. Trimming at V came to 8 bases and at J to 1 base, leaving 4 bases not matched to a gene. CDR3 length equals 14 residues. CDR1 and CDR2 (germline): MDHEN, SYDVKM.

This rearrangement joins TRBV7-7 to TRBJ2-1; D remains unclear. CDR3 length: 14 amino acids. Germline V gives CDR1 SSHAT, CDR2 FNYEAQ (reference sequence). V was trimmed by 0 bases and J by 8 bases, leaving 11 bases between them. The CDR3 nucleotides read TGTGCCAGCAGCTTAGCCGCCCGTGGGGATGAGCAGTTCTTC. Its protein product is CASSLAARGDEQFF.

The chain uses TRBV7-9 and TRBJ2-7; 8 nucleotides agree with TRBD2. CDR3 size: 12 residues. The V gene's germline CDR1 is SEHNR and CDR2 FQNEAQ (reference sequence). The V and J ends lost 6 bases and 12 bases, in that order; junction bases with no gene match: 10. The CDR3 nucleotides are TGTGCCAGCAGTCCGACTAGCGTGCGACTGTACTTC. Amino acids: CASSPTSVRLYF.

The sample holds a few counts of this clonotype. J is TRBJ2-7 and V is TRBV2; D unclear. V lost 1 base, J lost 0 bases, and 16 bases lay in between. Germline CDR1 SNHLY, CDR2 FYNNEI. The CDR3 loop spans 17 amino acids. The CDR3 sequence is CASSEVRPRYHSYEQYF. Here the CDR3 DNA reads TGTGCCAGCAGTGAAGTTCGCCCCAGATACCACTCCTACGAGCAGTACTTC.

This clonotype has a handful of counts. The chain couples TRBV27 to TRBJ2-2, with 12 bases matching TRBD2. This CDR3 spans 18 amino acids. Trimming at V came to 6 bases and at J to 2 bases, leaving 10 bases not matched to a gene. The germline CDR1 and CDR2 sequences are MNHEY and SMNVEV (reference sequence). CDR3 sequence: CASSRSSGRDTNTGELFF. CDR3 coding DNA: TGTGCCAGCAGCCGCTCTAGCGGGAGGGACACAAACACCGGGGAGCTGTTTTTT.

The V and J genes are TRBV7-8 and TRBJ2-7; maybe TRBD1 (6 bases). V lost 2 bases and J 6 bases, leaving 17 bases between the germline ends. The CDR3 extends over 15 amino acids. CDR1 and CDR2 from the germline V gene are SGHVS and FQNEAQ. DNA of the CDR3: TGTGCCAGCAGCTTACCAGGGGCCTCTCGAGGCGAGCAGTACGTC. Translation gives CASSLPGASRGEQYV.

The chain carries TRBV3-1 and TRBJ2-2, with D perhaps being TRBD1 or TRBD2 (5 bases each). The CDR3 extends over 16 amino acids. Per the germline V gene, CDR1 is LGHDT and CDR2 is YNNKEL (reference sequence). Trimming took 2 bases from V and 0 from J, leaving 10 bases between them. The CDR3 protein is CASSQPGTSNTGELFF. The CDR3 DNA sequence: TGTGCCAGCAGCCAACCCGGGACCTCGAACACCGGGGAGCTGTTTTTT.

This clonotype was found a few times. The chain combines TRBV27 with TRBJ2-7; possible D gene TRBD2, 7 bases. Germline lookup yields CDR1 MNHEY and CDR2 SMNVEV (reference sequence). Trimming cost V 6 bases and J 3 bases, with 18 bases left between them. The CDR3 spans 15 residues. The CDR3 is CASSPSPGEGYEQYV. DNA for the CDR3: TGTGCCAGCAGCCCCTCTCCAGGGGAGGGCTACGAGCAGTACGTC.

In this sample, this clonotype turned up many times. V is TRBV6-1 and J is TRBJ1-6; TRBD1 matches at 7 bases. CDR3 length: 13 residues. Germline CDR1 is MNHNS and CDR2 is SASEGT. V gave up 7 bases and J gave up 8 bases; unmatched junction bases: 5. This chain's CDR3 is CASKGQVDSPLHF. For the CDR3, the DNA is TGTGCCAGCAAAGGACAGGTGGATTCACCCCTCCACTTT.

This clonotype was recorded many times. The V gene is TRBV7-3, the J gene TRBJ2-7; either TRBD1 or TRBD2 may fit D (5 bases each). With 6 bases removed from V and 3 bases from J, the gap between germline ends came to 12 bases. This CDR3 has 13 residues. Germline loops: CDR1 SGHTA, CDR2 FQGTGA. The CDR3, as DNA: TGTGCCAGCAGTCTGGGACGGAACTACGAGCAGTACTTC. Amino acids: CASSLGRNYEQYF.

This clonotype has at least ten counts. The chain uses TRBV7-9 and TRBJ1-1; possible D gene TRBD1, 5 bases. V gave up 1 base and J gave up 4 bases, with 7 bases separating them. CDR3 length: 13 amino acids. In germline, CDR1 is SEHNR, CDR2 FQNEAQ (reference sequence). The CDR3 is CASSLEGVTEAFF. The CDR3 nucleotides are TGTGCCAGCAGCTTAGAAGGGGTCACTGAAGCTTTCTTT.

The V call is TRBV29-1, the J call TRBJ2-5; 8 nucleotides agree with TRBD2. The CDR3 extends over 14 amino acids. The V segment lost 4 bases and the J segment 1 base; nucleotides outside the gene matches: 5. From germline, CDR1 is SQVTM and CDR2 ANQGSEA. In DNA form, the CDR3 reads TGCAGCGTTGGGCGGGGGGCCGTCCAAGAGACCCAGTACTTC. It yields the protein CSVGRGAVQETQYF.

CDR3 bases: TGCAGTGTTGACGGAGGACAGGGGGGAAATGAGCAGTTCTTC. Its protein is CSVDGGQGGNEQFF. The chain joins TRBV20-1 to TRBJ2-1; 10 bases fit TRBD1. This CDR3 comprises 14 residues. Germline V gives CDR1 DFQATT, CDR2 SNEGSKA (reference sequence). The V gene end was trimmed by 7 bases and the J gene end by 7 bases; junction bases not matched to a gene: 10.

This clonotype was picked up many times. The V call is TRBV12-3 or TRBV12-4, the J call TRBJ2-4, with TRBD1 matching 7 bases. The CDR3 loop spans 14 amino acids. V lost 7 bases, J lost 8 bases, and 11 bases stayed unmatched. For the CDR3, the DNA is TGTGCCAGCAAACCAACAGGGGCCGCGTACATTCAGTACTTC. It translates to CASKPTGAAYIQYF.

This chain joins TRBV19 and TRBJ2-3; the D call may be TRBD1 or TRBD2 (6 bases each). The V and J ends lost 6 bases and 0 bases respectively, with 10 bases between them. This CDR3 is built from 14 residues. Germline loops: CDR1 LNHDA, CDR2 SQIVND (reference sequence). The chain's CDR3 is CASRRDTSTDTQYF. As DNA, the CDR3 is TGTGCCAGTAGGCGGGACACCAGCACAGATACGCAGTATTTT.

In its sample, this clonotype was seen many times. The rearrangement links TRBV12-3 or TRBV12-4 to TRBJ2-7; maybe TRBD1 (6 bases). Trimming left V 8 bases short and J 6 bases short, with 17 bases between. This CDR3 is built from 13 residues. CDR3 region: CASEGVWETEQYF. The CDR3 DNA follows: TGTGCCAGCGAGGGGGTCTGGGAAACCGAGCAGTACTTC.

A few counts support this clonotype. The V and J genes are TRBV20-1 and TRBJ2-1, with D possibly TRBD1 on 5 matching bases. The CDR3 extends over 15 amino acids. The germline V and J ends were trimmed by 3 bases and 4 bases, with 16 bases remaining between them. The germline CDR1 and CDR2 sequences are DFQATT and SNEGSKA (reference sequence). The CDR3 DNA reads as TGCAGTGCTAGTGGTCAAGGGGCGCGTTACAATGAGCAGTTCTTC. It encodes CSASGQGARYNEQFF.

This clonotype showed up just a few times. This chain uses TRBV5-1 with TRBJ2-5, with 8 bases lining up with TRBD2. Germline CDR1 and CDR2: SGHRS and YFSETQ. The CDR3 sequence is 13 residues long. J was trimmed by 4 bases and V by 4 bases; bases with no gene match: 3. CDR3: CASSAGLGETQYF. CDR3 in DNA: TGCGCCAGCAGCGCGGGACTAGGAGAGACCCAGTACTTC.

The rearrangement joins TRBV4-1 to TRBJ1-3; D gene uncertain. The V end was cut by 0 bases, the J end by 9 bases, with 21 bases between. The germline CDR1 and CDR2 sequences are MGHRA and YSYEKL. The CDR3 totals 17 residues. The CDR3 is CASSQDGQAMRWSTIYF. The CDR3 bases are TGCGCCAGCAGCCAAGACGGGCAGGCGATGAGGTGGAGCACCATATATTTT.

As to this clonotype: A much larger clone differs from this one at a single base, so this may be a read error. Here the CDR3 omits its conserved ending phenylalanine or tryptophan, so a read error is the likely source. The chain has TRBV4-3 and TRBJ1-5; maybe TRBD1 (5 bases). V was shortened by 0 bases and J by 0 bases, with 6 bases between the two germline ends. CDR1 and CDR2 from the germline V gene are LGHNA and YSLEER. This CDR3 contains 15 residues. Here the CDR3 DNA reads TGCGCCAGCAGCCAAGACAGGGCTAGCAATCAGCCCCAGCATTAT. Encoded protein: CASSQDRASNQPQHY.

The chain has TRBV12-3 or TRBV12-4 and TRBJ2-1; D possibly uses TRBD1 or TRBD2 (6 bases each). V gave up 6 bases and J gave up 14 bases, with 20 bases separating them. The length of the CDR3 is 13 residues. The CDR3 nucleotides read TGTGCCAGCAGAGGTGCCGTACGGGGGCCTAAGTTCTTC. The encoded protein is CASRGAVRGPKFF.

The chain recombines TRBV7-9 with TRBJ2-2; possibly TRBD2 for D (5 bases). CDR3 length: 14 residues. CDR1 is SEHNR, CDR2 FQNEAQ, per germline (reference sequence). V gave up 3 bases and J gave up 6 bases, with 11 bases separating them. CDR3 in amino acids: CASSFRDASGELFF. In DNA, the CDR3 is TGTGCCAGCAGCTTCCGGGATGCCTCCGGGGAGCTGTTTTTT.

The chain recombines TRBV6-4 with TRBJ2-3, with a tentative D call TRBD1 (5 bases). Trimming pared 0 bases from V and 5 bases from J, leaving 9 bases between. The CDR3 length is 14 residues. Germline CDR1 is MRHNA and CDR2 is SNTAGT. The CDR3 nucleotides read TGTGCCAGCAGTGACTCGATAGGGGTAGATACGCAGTATTTT. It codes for CASSDSIGVDTQYF.

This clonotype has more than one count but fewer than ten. The chain's CDR3 is CASSASVSYEQYF. CDR3 bases: TGTGCCAGTAGCGCTAGCGTTTCCTACGAGCAGTACTTC. The genes are TRBV19 and TRBJ2-7; a possible D gene is TRBD2 (6 bases). This CDR3 has 13 residues. Trimming pared 6 bases from V and 1 base from J, leaving 10 bases between. CDR1 LNHDA and CDR2 SQIVND come from the germline V gene (reference sequence).

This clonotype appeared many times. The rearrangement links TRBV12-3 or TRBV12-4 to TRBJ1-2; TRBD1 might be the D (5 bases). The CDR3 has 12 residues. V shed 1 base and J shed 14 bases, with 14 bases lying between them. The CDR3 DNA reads TGTGCCAGCAGTTTAGGCACAGGCGCTGGGACCTTC. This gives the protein CASSLGTGAGTF.

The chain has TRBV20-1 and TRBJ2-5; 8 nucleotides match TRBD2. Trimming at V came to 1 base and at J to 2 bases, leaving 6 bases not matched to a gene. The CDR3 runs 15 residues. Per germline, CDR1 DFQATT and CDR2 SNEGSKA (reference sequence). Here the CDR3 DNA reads TGCAGTGCTAGAGGTGTTAGCGGGAAGCAAGAGACCCAGTACTTC. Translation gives CSARGVSGKQETQYF.

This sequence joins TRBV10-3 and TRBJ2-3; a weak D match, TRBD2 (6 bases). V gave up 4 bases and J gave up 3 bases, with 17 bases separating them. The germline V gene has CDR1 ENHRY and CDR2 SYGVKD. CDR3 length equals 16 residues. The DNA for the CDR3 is TGTGCCATCAGTGCCGGGGGAGCAGGCGGGACAGATACGCAGTATTTT. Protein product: CAISAGGAGGTDTQYF.